Following are 32 T cell receptor beta chains from one sample sequenced in a study of memory CD4+ T cells and cytomegalovirus serostatus. The data were produced by immunoSEQ multiplex PCR, yet TCRdb's version contains in-frame clones alone and is incomplete. Of 85,000 to 100,000 clones listed, around 80% are singletons. The sort gate was single viable CD3+CD4+CD8-CD45RO+ cells for memory CD4+ T cells. The sequenced material came from memory CD4+ T cells from blood. Receptor source: an adult in good health and CMV-seropositive.

The rearrangement uses TRBV5-1 and TRBJ2-1, with 10 bases lining up with TRBD1. CDR3 length equals 16 residues. Germline V gene sequence: CDR1 SGHRS, CDR2 YFSETQ. The junction had 8 bases not matched to a gene; V was cut back by 2 bases and J by 6 bases. The CDR3, as DNA: TGCGCCAGCAGCTTTGGAGACAGGGGGCGGAGCAATGAGCAGTTCTTC. It encodes CASSFGDRGRSNEQFF.

The chain couples TRBV11-2 to TRBJ2-5; TRBD1 agrees at 7 bases. CDR1 SGHAT and CDR2 FQNNGV come from the germline V gene. CDR3 length: 13 amino acids. With 5 bases clipped from V and 2 bases from J, the junction kept 2 bases outside the gene matches. CDR3 sequence (DNA): TGTGCCAGCAGCCCGGGACAGCAAGAGACCCAGTACTTC. Its protein product is CASSPGQQETQYF.

V usage is TRBV2 and J usage is TRBJ2-3; maybe TRBD1 (5 bases). In germline, CDR1 is SNHLY, CDR2 FYNNEI. V was trimmed by 7 bases and J by 4 bases, leaving 15 bases between them. The CDR3 extends over 14 amino acids. The CDR3 DNA follows: TGTGCCAGCAAGTTAAGGGGTGTAGCAGATACGCAGTATTTT. Translated, it gives CASKLRGVADTQYF.

The CDR3 sequence: CASSLGQPGDTQYF. The CDR3 DNA sequence: TGTGCCAGCAGCTTGGGTCAGCCAGGAGATACGCAGTATTTT. This chain links TRBV5-6 with TRBJ2-3; D ambiguous. There are 14 residues in the CDR3. Looked up from germline, CDR1 is SGHDT and CDR2 is YYEEEE. V lost 0 bases and J 5 bases, leaving 10 bases between the germline ends.

This clone was picked up one time. This sequence joins TRBV19 and TRBJ2-2; D remains ambiguous. This CDR3 spans 14 amino acids. The germline CDR1 and CDR2 sequences are LNHDA and SQIVND (reference sequence). V dropped 5 bases and J dropped 1 base, with 8 bases sitting between them. CDR3 sequence (DNA): TGTGCCAGTAGTTCGTGGGAGAACACCGGGGAGCTGTTTTTT. Encoded protein: CASSSWENTGELFF.

The chain combines TRBV19 with TRBJ2-1; 8 positions agree with TRBD2. This CDR3 region has 16 residues. V shed 7 bases and J 7 bases; nucleotides not matched to a gene: 15. Germline loops: CDR1 LNHDA, CDR2 SQIVND (reference sequence). CDR3 nucleotide sequence: TGTGCCAGTACCGACTACTCCGGGACTAGTAGGAATGAGCAGTTCTTC. The encoded protein is CASTDYSGTSRNEQFF.

This chain links TRBV6-1 with TRBJ2-7; TRBD1 matches at 8 bases. The CDR3 consists of 14 residues. With 1 base clipped from V and 7 bases from J, the junction kept 6 bases outside the gene matches. Germline V CDR1 and CDR2: MNHNS, SASEGT. The chain's CDR3 is CASSEGVGDREQYF. In nucleotides, the CDR3 is TGTGCCAGCAGTGAAGGGGTCGGGGACAGGGAGCAGTACTTC.

The chain has TRBV11-2 and TRBJ2-3; possibly TRBD1 for D (6 bases). The CDR3 runs to 13 residues. V lost 6 bases and J 4 bases, leaving 11 bases between the germline ends. CDR1 and CDR2 (germline): SGHAT, FQNNGV. This chain's CDR3 is CASSGQFADTQYF. DNA for the CDR3: TGTGCCAGCAGTGGACAGTTCGCAGATACGCAGTATTTT.

The chain uses TRBV11-3 and TRBJ1-1; the D is unclear. CDR1 and CDR2 (germline): SGHNT, YENEEA. The CDR3 contains 13 residues. The ends were cut back, 3 bases at V and 1 base at J, with 6 bases in the middle. For the CDR3, the DNA is TGTGCCAGCAGCTTCTCTAAGAACACTGAAGCTTTCTTT. This codes for CASSFSKNTEAFF.

The genes are TRBV11-2 and TRBJ1-1, with a tentative D call TRBD1 (5 bases). The germline V and J ends were trimmed by 5 bases and 1 base, with 8 bases remaining between them. Germline lookup yields CDR1 SGHAT and CDR2 FQNNGV. This CDR3 has 13 residues. The CDR3 nucleotides read TGTGCCAGCAGCCAAGACAGGAACACTGAAGCTTTCTTT. Translation: CASSQDRNTEAFF.

The chain recombines TRBV28 with TRBJ1-6, with D tentatively TRBD1 (6 bases). Trimming shortened V by 6 bases and J by 5 bases, and 11 bases separated the two germline ends. The CDR3 is 14 residues long. CDR1 MDHEN and CDR2 SYDVKM come from the germline V gene. The CDR3 reads CASSPQGDNSPLHF. For the CDR3, the DNA is TGTGCCAGCAGCCCACAGGGCGATAATTCACCCCTCCACTTT.

V gene TRBV30 combines with J gene TRBJ2-5, with 7 bases fitting TRBD2. V lost 0 bases to trimming and J lost 7 bases; unmatched junction nucleotides: 11. Germline CDR1 reads GTSNPN; CDR2 reads SVGIG (reference sequence). CDR3 length: 15 amino acids. CDR3 amino acids: CAWSVLGAGEGTQYF. CDR3 coding DNA: TGTGCCTGGAGTGTACTCGGGGCTGGGGAGGGGACCCAGTACTTC.

This clone was counted only a few times. The CDR3 spells CASSMSSGDSYEQYF. The CDR3, as DNA: TGTGCCAGTAGTATGTCTAGCGGGGACTCCTACGAGCAGTACTTC. The chain joins TRBV19 to TRBJ2-7; 9 bases match TRBD2. Germline assignment: CDR1 LNHDA and CDR2 SQIVND (reference sequence). With 3 bases clipped from V and 0 bases from J, the junction kept 3 bases outside the gene matches. This CDR3 is 15 amino acids long.

This sequence joins TRBV18 and TRBJ2-2, with 8 bases identical to TRBD1. The length of the CDR3 is 16 residues. Germline CDR1 reads KGHSH; CDR2 reads LQKENI. The trim removed 3 bases at V and 7 bases at J, leaving 10 bases unmatched. DNA of the CDR3: TGTGCCAGCTCACCCCCTCGGCAGGGGGCGGGCGGGGAGCTGTTTTTT. Amino acids: CASSPPRQGAGGELFF.

The sample holds one count of this clone. The chain couples TRBV19 to TRBJ1-2; tentative D call: TRBD1 (6 bases). CDR1 is LNHDA, CDR2 SQIVND, per germline (reference sequence). Trimming removed 5 bases from V and 4 bases from J, with 17 bases in between. CDR3 length: 15 residues. The CDR3 bases are TGTGCCAGTAGTCCCCCGACAGGTTGGGGCTATGGCTACACCTTC. Protein: CASSPPTGWGYGYTF.

The chain is built from TRBV7-2 and TRBJ2-7; D may correspond to TRBD1 or TRBD2 (5 bases each). V lost 6 bases and J 5 bases, leaving 17 bases between the germline ends. The CDR3 spans 14 residues. Germline V CDR1 and CDR2: SGHTA, FQGNSA. CDR3 loop: CASSFGLGHNEQYF. CDR3 DNA: TGTGCCAGCAGTTTCGGACTCGGACATAACGAGCAGTACTTC. Combining the CDR3 with reference TRBV7-2 and TRBJ2-7 gives the whole variable domain GAGVSQSPSNKVTEKGKDVELRCDPISGHTALYWYRQSLGQGLEFLIYFQGNSAPDKSGLPSDRFSAERTGGSVSTLTIQRTQQEDSAVYLCASSFGLGHNEQYFGPGTRLTVT.

The CDR3: CAWSSTVGGYTF. As DNA, the CDR3 is TGTGCCTGGAGTTCGACAGTCGGCGGCTACACCTTC. This chain links TRBV30 with TRBJ1-2; possibly TRBD1 for D (5 bases). The CDR3 totals 12 residues. Germline V lookup: CDR1 GTSNPN, CDR2 SVGIG (reference sequence). V was clipped by 2 bases and J by 8 bases, with 12 bases between them.

The chain combines TRBV5-8 with TRBJ1-1; D possibly corresponds to TRBD1 (5 bases). V was cut by 2 bases and J by 4 bases, with 12 bases left in between. CDR3 length: 14 residues. Germline CDR1 SGHTS, CDR2 YDEGEE. The chain's CDR3 is CASSFPGRATEAFF. As DNA, the CDR3 is TGTGCCAGCAGCTTCCCGGGACGCGCCACTGAAGCTTTCTTT.

This clone was seen once. The chain uses TRBV7-3 and TRBJ2-1, with a weak D call TRBD2 (6 bases). Per the germline V gene, CDR1 is SGHTA and CDR2 is FQGTGA. The V end lost 5 bases, the J end lost 1 base, and 12 bases lay between the germline ends. CDR3 length equals 15 residues. This CDR3 is CASSHPGTSYNEQFF. CDR3 coding DNA: TGTGCCAGCAGCCACCCCGGGACTTCCTACAATGAGCAGTTCTTC.

This chain uses TRBV6-5 with TRBJ2-3, with D possibly matching TRBD2 (6 bases). The CDR3 runs 15 residues. CDR1 is MNHEY, CDR2 SVGAGI, per germline. V dropped 5 bases and J dropped 5 bases, with 17 bases sitting between them. The CDR3 region has the DNA TGTGCCAGCAGTGTCAAAGGGACTCCCCAAGATACGCAGTATTTT. Translation gives CASSVKGTPQDTQYF.

This chain joins TRBV6-5 and TRBJ1-2, with D maybe TRBD1 (6 bases). This CDR3 is built from 13 residues. Per the germline V gene, CDR1 is MNHEY and CDR2 is SVGAGI. V was cut by 7 bases and J by 10 bases, with 19 bases left in between. The CDR3 loop reads CASTKGDQIPYTF. The CDR3 DNA sequence: TGTGCCAGCACCAAGGGGGACCAAATCCCCTACACCTTC.

V is TRBV9 and J is TRBJ2-2, with 9 bases lining up with TRBD2. Germline trimming cut 0 bases from V and 3 bases from J; bases unmatched to any gene: 3. Per the germline V gene, CDR1 is SGDLS and CDR2 is YYNGEE. This CDR3 has 16 residues. The chain's CDR3 is CASSVGIAGDTGELFF. The CDR3 bases are TGTGCCAGCAGCGTAGGGATAGCGGGAGACACCGGGGAGCTGTTTTTT.

The chain recombines TRBV28 with TRBJ1-2, with D perhaps TRBD1 (6 bases). Germline V gene data show CDR1 as MDHEN and CDR2 as SYDVKM. The V gene lost 5 bases and the J gene lost 2 bases, with 27 bases spanning the gap. There are 19 residues in the CDR3. The CDR3 spells CASSPKARTAAPPNYGYTF. The CDR3 nucleotides read TGTGCCAGCAGTCCGAAGGCCCGGACAGCCGCTCCCCCCAACTATGGCTACACCTTC.

This clone appeared a single time. V usage is TRBV28 and J usage is TRBJ1-2; the D gene is possibly TRBD1 (5 bases). The V end was cut by 3 bases, the J end by 5 bases, with 7 bases between. Germline CDR1 and CDR2: MDHEN and SYDVKM. The CDR3 is 12 residues long. CDR3: CASSFQGYGYTF. As DNA, the CDR3 is TGTGCCAGCAGTTTCCAGGGATATGGCTACACCTTC.

The count of this clone is one. The chain is built from TRBV29-1 and TRBJ2-3, with 7 bases identical to TRBD1. The CDR3 is made up of 15 amino acids. Trimming at V came to 7 bases and at J to 2 bases, leaving 12 bases not matched to a gene. CDR1 SQVTM and CDR2 ANQGSEA come from the germline V gene. CDR3: CSGDTTGVSTDTQYF. Written as DNA, the CDR3 is TGCAGCGGGGATACTACAGGGGTGTCCACAGATACGCAGTATTTT.

This clone was observed a few times. The CDR3 is CASNRGTGEDTQYF. CDR3 coding DNA: TGCGCCAGCAACAGAGGGACAGGGGAAGATACGCAGTATTTT. This rearrangement joins TRBV5-1 to TRBJ2-3, with 10 bases that match TRBD1. Germline values: CDR1 SGHRS, CDR2 YFSETQ. V trimming: 6 bases; J trimming: 5 bases; junction bases outside the gene matches: 6. The CDR3 loop spans 14 amino acids.

This chain joins TRBV28 and TRBJ1-2, with a tentative D call TRBD1 (5 bases). Looked up from germline, CDR1 is MDHEN and CDR2 is SYDVKM. Trimming left V 8 bases short and J 6 bases short, with 16 bases between. The CDR3 loop spans 13 amino acids. CDR3 DNA: TGTGCCAGCTGTGTTGGGCAGGGAGATGGCTACACCTTC. It translates to CASCVGQGDGYTF.

The chain employs TRBV27 and TRBJ2-1, with D perhaps matching TRBD2 (5 bases). Germline V CDR1 and CDR2: MNHEY, SMNVEV (reference sequence). This CDR3 region has 21 residues. V gave up 8 bases and J gave up 4 bases, with 36 bases separating them. The CDR3 nucleotides read TGTGCCAGCCCCAGCCGGGGTCTCCCCCCTCTCTCCAACGAAATTTACAATGAGCAGTTCTTC. It translates to CASPSRGLPPLSNEIYNEQFF.

This clone was counted a single time. This sequence joins TRBV27 and TRBJ2-1; D tentatively fits TRBD1 or TRBD2 (5 bases each). This CDR3 is 17 amino acids long. Trimming stripped 6 bases from V and 9 bases from J, with 27 bases between. Per the germline V gene, CDR1 is MNHEY and CDR2 is SMNVEV (reference sequence). For the CDR3, the DNA is TGTGCCAGCAGGGACTCCCCGAATGGGGCCCTCGGTGGTGAGCAGTTCTTC. Translation gives CASRDSPNGALGGEQFF.

The rearrangement links TRBV6-5 to TRBJ1-2, with 10 positions matching TRBD1. Germline CDR1 MNHEY, CDR2 SVGAGI. Losses at the gene ends were 8 bases for V and 9 bases for J; bases not matched to a gene: 6. The CDR3 runs 12 residues. As DNA, the CDR3 is TGTGCCAGCTGGGGACAGGGGATACGCTACACCTTC. This sequence encodes CASWGQGIRYTF.

The V call is TRBV6-1, the J call TRBJ1-6, with a tentative D call TRBD1 (6 bases). The CDR3 has 13 amino acids. V was pared by 8 bases and J by 8 bases, with 13 bases between. The germline gives CDR1 MNHNS, CDR2 SASEGT. The CDR3 coding sequence is TGTGCCAGCGGCCGGGACACCGATTCACCCCTCCACTTT. Protein sequence: CASGRDTDSPLHF.

This sequence joins TRBV23-1 and TRBJ1-1, with D possibly matching TRBD1 (5 bases). TRBV23-1 is assigned to the ORF class and has an uncertain function. There are 13 residues in the CDR3. Trimming removed 4 bases at V and 6 bases at J, with 12 bases between. The CDR3 DNA sequence: TGCGCCAGCAGTCCCCGGCGGGACGCTGAAGCTTTCTTT. Encoded protein: CASSPRRDAEAFF.